The entry below describes one T cell receptor beta chain. This specimen comes from a study of blood T cell repertoires in COVID-19. Background on the study: Donors in the United States, Italy and Spain gave samples during acute or convalescent COVID-19. T cells, B-cell-depleted T cells, or PBMCs supplied cDNA or gDNA.

In the original processing: Cell counts per sample came from amplifying reference gene primers. Data came from immunoSEQ multiplex PCR; TCRdb stores just in-frame clones and leaves some out. Clone size and the V and J calls come from that table; the DNA yielded D and trimming. The table shows some 39,000 clones, with roughly 85% occurring only once. V was clipped by 4 bases and J by 7 bases, with 17 bases between them. This CDR3 region has 15 residues. CDR1 is LNHDA and CDR2 is SQIVND in the germline V gene (reference sequence). The source material was peripheral blood. The gene calls are TRBV19 and TRBJ1-5; D remains ambiguous. The receptor was derived from a man between 60 and 75 years old with acute or convalescent COVID-19. This CDR3 is CASSSQTGPGQPQHF. The CDR3 coding sequence is TGTGCCAGTAGTAGTCAGACGGGTCCGGGGCAGCCCCAGCATTTT.